These T cell receptor beta chains were read from a single sample in a study of chemoradiotherapy in HPV16-positive cancers. The table came from immunoSEQ multiplex PCR; TCRdb's copy has only in-frame clones and leaves some out. The sample includes about 6,200 clones, approximately 80% seen only once; the top ten take 6.2%. The sequences come from tumor tissue, collected from a patient who underwent chemoradiotherapy. The receptors were gathered from a human donor with HPV-associated anogenital cancer. CDR3s include the opening cysteine and the closing phenylalanine or tryptophan. A D gene is named only where the DNA matches it firmly. Clone sizes are given selectively: once, few, many, or a class where the clone is expanded.

d_call j_call cdr3_length v_call clone_size cdr3_aa cdr3_nt
TRBD1 TRBJ1-1 15 TRBV13 NA CASSLTGGSNTEAFF TGTGCCAGCAGCTTAACAGGGGGGTCGAACACTGAAGCTTTCTTT
TRBD2 TRBJ2-2 16 TRBV7-8 NA CASSSREGLYTGELFF TGTGCCAGCAGCTCGCGGGAGGGCCTATACACCGGGGAGCTGTTTTTT
TRBD1 TRBJ2-3 12 TRBV18 NA CASSPTGDTQYF TGTGCCAGCTCACCGACAGGGGATACGCAGTATTTT
TRBD1 TRBJ1-2 16 TRBV27 once CASKFRVRGGGYGYTF TGTGCCAGCAAGTTTAGAGTGCGAGGGGGCGGCTATGGCTACACCTTC
NA TRBJ2-1 13 TRBV7-3 NA CASSNTLINEQFF TGTGCCAGCAGCAACACCCTCATAAATGAGCAGTTCTTC
TRBD2 TRBJ2-5 16 TRBV5-1 NA CASSFGGAQASETQYF TGCGCCAGCAGCTTCGGGGGGGCGCAAGCTTCAGAGACCCAGTACTTC
NA TRBJ1-2 13 TRBV10-1 NA CASSESGSYGYTF TGCGCCAGCAGTGAGTCGGGATCCTACGGCTACACCTTC
NA TRBJ2-1 13 TRBV6-5 NA CASSQQPTSEQFF TGTGCCAGCAGTCAACAACCAACTTCCGAGCAGTTCTTC
TRBD2 TRBJ2-1 14 TRBV25-1 once CASRSSGRAGEQFF TGTGCCAGCCGATCTAGCGGGAGGGCCGGGGAGCAGTTCTTC
NA TRBJ1-1 15 TRBV29-1 NA CSVEVDTSKDTEAFF TGCAGCGTTGAGGTTGATACCTCTAAAGACACTGAAGCTTTCTTT
NA TRBJ2-7 14 TRBV5-1 few CASSIDSSSYEQYF TGCGCCAGCAGCATTGACAGCAGCTCCTACGAGCAGTACTTC
NA TRBJ1-3 15 TRBV30 NA CAWSVLGISGNTIYF TGTGCCTGGAGTGTACTTGGAATCTCTGGAAACACCATATATTTT
NA TRBJ2-2 13 TRBV18 once CASSHRDAGELFF TGTGCCAGCTCTCACAGAGACGCCGGGGAGCTGTTTTTT
NA TRBJ2-3 12 TRBV29-1 NA CSSETDTDTQYF TGCAGCTCCGAGACTGACACAGATACGCAGTATTTT
NA TRBJ1-1 13 TRBV21-1 NA CASSNRNYTEAFF TGTGCCAGCAGCAACCGGAATTACACTGAAGCTTTCTTT
NA TRBJ1-2 17 TRBV30 NA CAWSVRGGLSLNYGYTF TGTGCCTGGAGTGTACGAGGGGGATTGTCCCTGAACTATGGCTACACCTTC
NA TRBJ1-1 14 TRBV5-1 NA CASSPGHQNTEAFF TGCGCCAGCAGCCCGGGACACCAGAACACTGAAGCTTTCTTT
TRBD1 TRBJ2-7 13 TRBV5-6 NA CASSLANIGGKYF TGTGCCAGCAGCTTGGCCAATATAGGGGGCAAGTACTTC
TRBD1 TRBJ1-1 17 TRBV5-5 NA CASSLAGQGNFYTEAFF TGTGCCAGCAGCTTAGCTGGACAGGGAAACTTTTACACTGAAGCTTTCTTT
NA TRBJ1-1 16 TRBV11-3 NA CASSPRGRGGSTEAFF TGTGCCAGCAGCCCTCGGGGCAGGGGAGGATCCACTGAAGCTTTCTTT
NA TRBJ2-3 16 TRBV11-3 NA CASSPRSGGDTDTQYF TGTGCCAGCAGCCCCCGAAGTGGCGGGGATACAGATACGCAGTATTTT
NA TRBJ2-7 11 TRBV6-1 NA CASSEFAGTYF TGTGCCAGCAGTGAATTCGCAGGGACGTACTTC
NA TRBJ2-3 12 TRBV27 NA CASSRAGDTQYF TGTGCCAGCAGTCGAGCGGGAGATACGCAGTATTTT
NA TRBJ1-6 15 TRBV19 NA CASSSGLIDNSPLHF TGTGCCAGTAGTTCTGGGCTGATCGATAATTCACCCCTCCACTTT
NA TRBJ2-5 12 TRBV5-1 NA CASSSRTGEQYF TGCGCCAGCAGTAGCCGGACGGGGGAGCAGTACTTC
NA TRBJ2-5 13 TRBV29-1 NA CSVGVQDTETQYF TGCAGCGTTGGGGTACAGGATACAGAGACCCAGTACTTC
TRBD2 TRBJ2-7 16 TRBV28 large CASTPVGGRAVDEQYF TGTGCCAGCACCCCCGTTGGCGGGAGGGCCGTGGACGAGCAGTACTTC
NA TRBJ2-7 13 TRBV14 NA CASSLGIRDEQYF TGTGCCAGCAGTCTGGGAATCAGGGACGAGCAGTACTTC
NA TRBJ1-1 14 TRBV5-5 few CASTSGEINTEAFF TGTGCCAGCACCTCCGGGGAAATTAACACTGAAGCTTTCTTT
TRBD1 TRBJ2-7 15 TRBV4-1 NA CASSLRDSSSYEQYF TGCGCCAGCAGCCTCCGGGACAGTAGCTCCTACGAGCAGTACTTC
TRBD2 TRBJ2-1 13 TRBV5-1 NA CASQTSEYNEQFF TGCGCCAGCCAGACTAGCGAGTACAATGAGCAGTTCTTC
TRBD1 TRBJ1-4 15 TRBV7-9 once CASRATGTEDEKLFF TGTGCCAGCAGGGCGACCGGGACAGAAGATGAAAAACTGTTTTTT
NA TRBJ1-2 13 TRBV4-1 NA CASSQDRGYGYTF TGCGCCAGCAGCCAAGACCGAGGGTATGGCTACACCTTC
NA TRBJ2-5 14 TRBV10-3 NA CAISESWGAETQYF TGTGCCATCAGTGAGTCGTGGGGGGCGGAGACCCAGTACTTC
NA TRBJ1-2 15 TRBV7-2 NA CASSPDKGGRYGYTF TGTGCCAGCAGCCCGGACAAGGGCGGTCGATATGGCTACACCTTC
NA TRBJ1-2 12 TRBV18 few CASSPGDYGYTF TGTGCCAGCTCACCAGGGGACTATGGCTACACCTTC
NA TRBJ1-3 15 TRBV7-2 NA CASSLTPGARNTIYF TGTGCCAGCAGCTTAACGCCAGGGGCCCGAAACACCATATATTTT
NA TRBJ1-4 17 TRBV4-1 NA CASSQDRFLTADEKLFF TGCGCCAGCAGCCAAGATCGGTTCCTGACTGCGGATGAAAAACTGTTTTTT
NA TRBJ1-2 15 TRBV10-2 NA CASSEPSQGYYGYTF TGCGCCAGCAGTGAGCCAAGCCAGGGGTACTATGGCTACACCTTC
NA TRBJ2-7 12 TRBV30 NA CAWSATGNEQYF TGTGCCTGGAGTGCAACAGGGAACGAGCAGTACTTC
TRBD1 TRBJ1-1 15 TRBV2 NA CASSVDRGVYNEAFF TGTGCCAGCAGCGTGGACAGGGGGGTATACAATGAAGCTTTCTTT
TRBD1 TRBJ1-2 15 TRBV5-1 few CASSLTGTDNYGYTF TGCGCCAGCAGCTTAACCGGGACAGATAACTATGGCTACACCTTC
NA TRBJ1-3 13 TRBV2 NA CASRYSSQSTIYF TGTGCCAGCCGATACAGTTCTCAATCCACCATATATTTT
NA TRBJ1-4 15 TRBV6-1 few CASSDSGHTNEKLFF TGTGCCAGCAGTGATTCGGGGCATACTAATGAAAAACTGTTTTTT
NA TRBJ2-1 16 TRBV14 NA CASSQGRDSLPNEQFF TGTGCCAGCAGCCAAGGGCGGGACTCTCTTCCCAATGAGCAGTTCTTC
TRBD2 TRBJ2-7 15 TRBV9 few CASSAHGGSIYEQYF TGTGCCAGCAGCGCGCATGGCGGGAGCATCTACGAGCAGTACTTC
NA TRBJ1-2 14 TRBV5-1 NA CASGLRGTNYGYTF TGCGCCAGCGGGCTTCGGGGGACTAACTATGGCTACACCTTC
NA TRBJ1-5 15 TRBV5-1 NA CASSPSDGTNQPQHF TGCGCCAGCAGCCCCTCGGACGGAACCAATCAGCCCCAGCATTTT
TRBD2 TRBJ2-3 17 TRBV11-2 NA CASSLRGRGGGTDTQYF TGTGCCAGCAGCTTACGAGGGCGCGGGGGGGGCACAGATACGCAGTATTTT